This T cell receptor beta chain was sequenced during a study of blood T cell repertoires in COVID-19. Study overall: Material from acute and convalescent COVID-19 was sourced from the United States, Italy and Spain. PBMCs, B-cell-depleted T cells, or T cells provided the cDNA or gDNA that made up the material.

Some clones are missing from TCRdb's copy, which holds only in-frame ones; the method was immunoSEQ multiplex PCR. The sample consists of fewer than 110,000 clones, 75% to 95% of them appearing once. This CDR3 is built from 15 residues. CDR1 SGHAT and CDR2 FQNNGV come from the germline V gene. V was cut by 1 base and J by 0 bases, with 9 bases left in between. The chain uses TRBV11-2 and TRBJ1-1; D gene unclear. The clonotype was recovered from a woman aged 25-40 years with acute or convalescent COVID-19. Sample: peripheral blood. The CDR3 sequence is CASSLGAGMNTEAFF. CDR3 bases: TGTGCCAGCAGCTTAGGAGCGGGGATGAACACTGAAGCTTTCTTT.